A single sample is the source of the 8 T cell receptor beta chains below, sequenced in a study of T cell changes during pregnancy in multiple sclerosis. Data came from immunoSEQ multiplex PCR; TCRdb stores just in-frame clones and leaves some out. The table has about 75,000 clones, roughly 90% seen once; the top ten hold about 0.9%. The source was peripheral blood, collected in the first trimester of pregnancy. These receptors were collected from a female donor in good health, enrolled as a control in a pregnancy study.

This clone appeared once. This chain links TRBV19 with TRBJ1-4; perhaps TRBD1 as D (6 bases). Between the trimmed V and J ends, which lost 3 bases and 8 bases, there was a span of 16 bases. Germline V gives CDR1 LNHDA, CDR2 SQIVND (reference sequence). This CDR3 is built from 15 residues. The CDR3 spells CASSIYSQGYEKLFF. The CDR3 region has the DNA TGTGCCAGTAGTATCTACTCACAGGGTTACGAAAAACTGTTTTTT. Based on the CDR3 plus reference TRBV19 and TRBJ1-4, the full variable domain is DGGITQSPKYLFRKEGQNVTLSCEQNLNHDAMYWYRQDPGQGLRLIYYSQIVNDFQKGDIAEGYSVSREKKESFPLTVTSAQKNPTAFYLCASSIYSQGYEKLFFGSGTQLSVL.

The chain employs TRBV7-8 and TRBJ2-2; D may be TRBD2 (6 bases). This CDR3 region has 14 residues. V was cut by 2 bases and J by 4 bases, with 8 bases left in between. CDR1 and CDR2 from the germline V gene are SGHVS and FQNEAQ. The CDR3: CASSLPGGTGELFF. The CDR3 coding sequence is TGTGCCAGCAGCTTACCCGGGGGCACCGGGGAGCTGTTTTTT.

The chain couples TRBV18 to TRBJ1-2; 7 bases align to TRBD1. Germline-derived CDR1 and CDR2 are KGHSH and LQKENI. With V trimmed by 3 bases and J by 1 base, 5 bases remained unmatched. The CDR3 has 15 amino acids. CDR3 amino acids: CASSPPGQHNYGYTF. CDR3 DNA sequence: TGTGCCAGCTCACCTCCGGGACAGCATAACTATGGCTACACCTTC. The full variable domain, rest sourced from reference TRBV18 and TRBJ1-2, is NAGVMQNPRHLVRRRGQEARLRCSPMKGHSHVYWYRQLPEEGLKFMVYLQKENIIDESGMPKERFSAEFPKEGPSILRIQQVVRGDSAAYFCASSPPGQHNYGYTFGSGTRLTVV.

DNA for the CDR3: TGTGCCAGCACCCGACAGCCTAATTCACCCCTCCACTTT. Amino acids: CASTRQPNSPLHF. V gene TRBV14 combines with J gene TRBJ1-6; weak D call: TRBD1 (5 bases). Germline values: CDR1 SGHDN, CDR2 FVKESK. This CDR3 contains 13 residues. V lost 7 bases and J 6 bases, leaving 10 bases between the germline ends.

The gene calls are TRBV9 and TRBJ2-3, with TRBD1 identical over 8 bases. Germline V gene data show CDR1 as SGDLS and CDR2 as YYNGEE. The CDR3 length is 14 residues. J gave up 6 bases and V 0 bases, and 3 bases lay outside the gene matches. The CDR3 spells CASSVGQGRDTQYF. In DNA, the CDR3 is TGTGCCAGCAGCGTAGGACAGGGGAGGGATACGCAGTATTTT.

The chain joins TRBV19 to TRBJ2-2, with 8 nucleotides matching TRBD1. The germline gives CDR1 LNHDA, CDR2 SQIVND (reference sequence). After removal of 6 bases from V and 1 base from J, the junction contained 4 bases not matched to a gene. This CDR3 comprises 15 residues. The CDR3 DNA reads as TGTGCCAGTAGGACCGGGACAGGGAACACCGGGGAGCTGTTTTTT. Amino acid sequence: CASRTGTGNTGELFF.

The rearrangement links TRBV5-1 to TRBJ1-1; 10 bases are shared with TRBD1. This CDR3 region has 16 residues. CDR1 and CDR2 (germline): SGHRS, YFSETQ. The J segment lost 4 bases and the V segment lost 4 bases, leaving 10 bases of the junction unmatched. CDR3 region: CASSLRDRGFRTEAFF. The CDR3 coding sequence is TGCGCCAGCAGCCTACGGGACAGGGGATTTCGCACTGAAGCTTTCTTT.

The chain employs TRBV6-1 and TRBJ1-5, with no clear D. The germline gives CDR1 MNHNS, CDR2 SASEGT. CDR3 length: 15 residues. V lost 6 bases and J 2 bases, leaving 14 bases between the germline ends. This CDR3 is CASRPSGGGNQPQHF. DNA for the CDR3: TGTGCCAGCAGGCCAAGCGGTGGGGGCAATCAGCCCCAGCATTTT.